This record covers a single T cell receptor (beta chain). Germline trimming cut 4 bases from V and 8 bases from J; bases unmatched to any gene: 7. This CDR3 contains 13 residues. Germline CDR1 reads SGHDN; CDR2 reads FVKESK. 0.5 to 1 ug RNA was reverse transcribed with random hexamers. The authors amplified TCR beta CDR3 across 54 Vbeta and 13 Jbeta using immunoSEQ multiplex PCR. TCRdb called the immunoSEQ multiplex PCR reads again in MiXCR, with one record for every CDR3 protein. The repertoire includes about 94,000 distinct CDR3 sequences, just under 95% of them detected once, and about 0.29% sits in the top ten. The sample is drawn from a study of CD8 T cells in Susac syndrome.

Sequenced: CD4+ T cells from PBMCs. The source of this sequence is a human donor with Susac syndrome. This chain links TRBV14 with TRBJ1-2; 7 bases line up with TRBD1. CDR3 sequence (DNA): TGTGCCAGCAGCCTCGACAGGGTGCGGGGCTACACCTTC. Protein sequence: CASSLDRVRGYTF.